This entry lists 10 T cell receptor beta chains sequenced from one sample in a study of T cell responses to AZD1222 COVID-19 vaccine. Sequencing was performed with immunoSEQ multiplex PCR; in TCRdb, only in-frame clones are kept and a portion is missing. Here the sample spans 160,000 or so clones, approximately 90% being singletons. Sequences were derived from peripheral blood, sampled 28 days after the second dose of the MenACWY control vaccine. The receptors shown here come from an adult who received the MenACWY meningococcal vaccine as a control.

The rearrangement links TRBV27 to TRBJ2-5; tentative D call: TRBD1 (7 bases). This CDR3 is built from 17 residues. Germline CDR1 MNHEY, CDR2 SMNVEV (reference sequence). V was trimmed by 6 bases and J by 5 bases, leaving 25 bases between them. CDR3 residues: CASRRDSNPWLGETQYF. The CDR3 bases are TGTGCCAGCAGGCGGGACAGCAACCCCTGGTTGGGGGAGACCCAGTACTTC.

V usage is TRBV29-1 and J usage is TRBJ1-4; D not certain. Germline loops: CDR1 SQVTM, CDR2 ANQGSEA. The CDR3 consists of 14 residues. Trimming shortened V by 7 bases and J by 6 bases, and 18 bases separated the two germline ends. The CDR3: CSAVATYPDEKLFF. The CDR3 nucleotides are TGCAGCGCTGTCGCGACCTATCCAGATGAAAAACTGTTTTTT.

This chain joins TRBV6-2 or TRBV6-3 and TRBJ2-1; TRBD1 matches at 9 bases. The length of the CDR3 is 16 residues. The trim removed 2 bases at V and 3 bases at J, leaving 5 bases unmatched. Per the germline V gene, CDR1 is MNHEY and CDR2 is SVGEGT. The CDR3 protein is CASSYAGTGFYNEQFF. The CDR3 coding sequence is TGTGCCAGCAGTTACGCCGGGACAGGGTTCTACAATGAGCAGTTCTTC.

This clone appeared a single time. The chain carries TRBV27 and TRBJ1-2; the D is unclear. Trimming removed 5 bases from V and 0 bases from J, with 4 bases in between. The length of the CDR3 is 12 residues. Germline V lookup: CDR1 MNHEY, CDR2 SMNVEV (reference sequence). The DNA of the CDR3 is TGTGCCAGCAGTAATACTAACTATGGCTACACCTTC. Translating it yields CASSNTNYGYTF.

This clone was seen a handful of times. The rearrangement joins TRBV7-9 to TRBJ2-7; D is undetermined. The germline V gene has CDR1 SEHNR and CDR2 FQNEAQ (reference sequence). This CDR3 is built from 15 residues. Between the trimmed V and J ends, which lost 1 base and 0 bases, there was a span of 10 bases. CDR3 loop: CASSLVGAGSYEQYF. The CDR3 region has the DNA TGTGCCAGCAGCTTAGTGGGCGCAGGCTCCTACGAGCAGTACTTC.

The CDR3 here is CASSPLAQQNTEAFF. In DNA, the CDR3 is TGTGCCAGCAGCCCACTGGCGCAGCAGAACACTGAAGCTTTCTTT. The rearrangement uses TRBV3-1 (or the pseudogene TRBV3-2) and TRBJ1-1; unclear D gene. Trimming shortened V by 4 bases and J by 1 base, and 13 bases separated the two germline ends. CDR1 is LGHDT and CDR2 is YNNKEL in the germline V gene (reference sequence). The CDR3 spans 15 residues.

The chain has TRBV7-2 and TRBJ2-1; D is possibly TRBD2 (6 bases). V lost 0 bases and J lost 15, with 15 bases in between. CDR3 length: 13 amino acids. Looked up from germline, CDR1 is SGHTA and CDR2 is FQGNSA. CDR3 sequence: CASSLADRDSGFF. For the CDR3, the DNA is TGTGCCAGCAGCTTAGCAGACCGGGACTCAGGGTTCTTC.

Remarks on this clone: Other DNA sequences in the same sample also yield this CDR3. The chain is built from TRBV11-2 and TRBJ1-3; D not resolved. Germline assignment: CDR1 SGHAT and CDR2 FQNNGV. This CDR3 has 13 amino acids. V shed 1 base and J shed 4 bases, with 5 bases lying between them. The CDR3 region is CASSLVEGNTIYF. For the CDR3, the DNA is TGTGCCAGCAGCTTAGTTGAAGGAAACACCATATATTTT.

The V call is TRBV28, the J call TRBJ2-7; D not certain. Per germline, CDR1 MDHEN and CDR2 SYDVKM. This CDR3 has 13 residues. Trimming stripped 7 bases from V and 4 bases from J, with 14 bases between. The DNA for the CDR3 is TGTGCCAGCATAAGGAGTGTAGGATACGAGCAGTACTTC. Amino acid sequence: CASIRSVGYEQYF. The entire variable domain, with the rest obtained from reference TRBV28 and TRBJ2-7, is as follows: DVKVTQSSRYLVKRTGEKVFLECVQDMDHENMFWYRQDPGLGLRLIYFSYDVKMKEKGDIPEGYSVSREKKERFSLILESASTNQTSMYLCASIRSVGYEQYFGPGTRLTVT.

About this clone itself: A read error may produce the germline difference seen at one junction end. The CDR3 DNA is TGTGCCAGCAACTTGGTCATAAGCTCCTACAATGAGCAGTTCTTC. Translating it yields CASNLVISSYNEQFF. This chain links TRBV5-5 with TRBJ2-1; D not resolved. CDR1 is SGHKS and CDR2 is YYEKEE in the germline V gene (reference sequence). The CDR3 is made up of 15 amino acids.